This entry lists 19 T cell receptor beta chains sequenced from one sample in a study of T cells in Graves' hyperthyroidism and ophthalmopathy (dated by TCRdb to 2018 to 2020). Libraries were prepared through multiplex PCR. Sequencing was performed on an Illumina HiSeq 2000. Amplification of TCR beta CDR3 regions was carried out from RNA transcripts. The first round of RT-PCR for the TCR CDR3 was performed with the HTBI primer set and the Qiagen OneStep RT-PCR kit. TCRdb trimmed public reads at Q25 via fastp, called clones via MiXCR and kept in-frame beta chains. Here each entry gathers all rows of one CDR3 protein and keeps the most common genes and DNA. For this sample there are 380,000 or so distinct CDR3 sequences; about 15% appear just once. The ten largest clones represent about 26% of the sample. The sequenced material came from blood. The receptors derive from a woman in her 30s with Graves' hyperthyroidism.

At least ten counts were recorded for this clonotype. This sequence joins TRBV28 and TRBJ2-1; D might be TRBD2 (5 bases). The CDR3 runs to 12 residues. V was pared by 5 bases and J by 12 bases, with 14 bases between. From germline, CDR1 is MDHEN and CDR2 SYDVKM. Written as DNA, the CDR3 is TGTGCCAGCAGTCCCGGACCGCGGGTGCAGTTCTTC. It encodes CASSPGPRVQFF.

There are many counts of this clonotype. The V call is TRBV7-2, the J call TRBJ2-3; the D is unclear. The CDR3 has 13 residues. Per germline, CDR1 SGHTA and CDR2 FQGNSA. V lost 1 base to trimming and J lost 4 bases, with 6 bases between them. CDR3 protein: CASSLGPSDTQYF. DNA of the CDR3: TGTGCCAGCAGCTTAGGTCCCTCAGATACGCAGTATTTT.

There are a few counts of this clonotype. The CDR3 DNA is TGTGCCAGCAGCCAAGATCTTGCTAGCGGGAGATGGGCAGATACGCAGTATTTT. It codes for CASSQDLASGRWADTQYF. The chain has TRBV3-1 and TRBJ2-3; the match to TRBD2 covers 10 bases. This CDR3 is 18 amino acids long. Germline loops: CDR1 LGHDT, CDR2 YNNKEL (reference sequence). Trimming at V came to 0 bases and at J to 4 bases, leaving 10 bases not matched to a gene.

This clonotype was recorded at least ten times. CDR3 nucleotides: TGTGCCAGCAGTTTTCAGGCCCCGCGGGGTGGCTACACCTTC. It encodes CASSFQAPRGGYTF. This rearrangement joins TRBV28 to TRBJ1-2; D not certain. CDR1 and CDR2 (germline): MDHEN, SYDVKM. The CDR3 spans 14 residues. V was trimmed by 3 bases and J by 7 bases, leaving 15 bases between them.

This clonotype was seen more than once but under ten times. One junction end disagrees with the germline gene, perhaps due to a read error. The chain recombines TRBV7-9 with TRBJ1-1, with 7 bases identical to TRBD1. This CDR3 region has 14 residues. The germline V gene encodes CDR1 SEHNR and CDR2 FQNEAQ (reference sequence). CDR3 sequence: CASGPGTAGTEAFF. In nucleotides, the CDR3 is TGCGCCAGCGGCCCTGGGACAGCCGGCACTGAAGCTTTCTTT.

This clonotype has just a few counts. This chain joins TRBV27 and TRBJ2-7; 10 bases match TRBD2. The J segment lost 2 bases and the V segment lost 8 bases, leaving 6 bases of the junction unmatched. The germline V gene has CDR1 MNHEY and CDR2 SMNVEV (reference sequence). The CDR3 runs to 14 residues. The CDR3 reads CASGVAGGPYEQYF. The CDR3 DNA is TGTGCCAGCGGAGTAGCGGGAGGACCCTACGAGCAGTACTTC.

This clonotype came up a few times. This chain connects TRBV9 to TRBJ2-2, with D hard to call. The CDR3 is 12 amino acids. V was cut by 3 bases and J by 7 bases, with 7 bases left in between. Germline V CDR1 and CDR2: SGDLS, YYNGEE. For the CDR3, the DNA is TGTGCCAGCAGCGCGACCGGCGGGGAGCTGTTTTTT. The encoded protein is CASSATGGELFF.

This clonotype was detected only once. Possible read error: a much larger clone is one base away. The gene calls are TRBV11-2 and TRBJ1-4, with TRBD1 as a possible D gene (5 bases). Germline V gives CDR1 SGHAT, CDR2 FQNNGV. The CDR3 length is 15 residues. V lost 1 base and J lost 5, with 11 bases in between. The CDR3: CASSLGGLQNEKLFF. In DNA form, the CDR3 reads TGTGCCAGCAGCTTAGGGGGACTGCAGAATGAAAAACTGTTTTTT. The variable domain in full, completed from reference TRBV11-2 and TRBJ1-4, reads EAGVAQSPRYKIIEKRQSVAFWCNPISGHATLYWYQQILGQGPKLLIQFQNNGVVDDSQLPKDRFSAERLKGVDSTLKIQPAKLEDSAVYLCASSLGGLQNEKLFFGSGTQLSVL.

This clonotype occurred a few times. CDR3 sequence reads: CASSPPSGTADEKLFF. The CDR3 DNA is TGTGCCAGCTCCCCGCCGTCCGGGACAGCCGATGAAAAACTGTTTTTT. J is TRBJ1-4 and V is TRBV18; TRBD1 matches 7 bases. The CDR3 loop spans 16 amino acids. Germline CDR1 reads KGHSH; CDR2 reads LQKENI. V lost 6 bases, J lost 6 bases, and 13 bases stayed unmatched.

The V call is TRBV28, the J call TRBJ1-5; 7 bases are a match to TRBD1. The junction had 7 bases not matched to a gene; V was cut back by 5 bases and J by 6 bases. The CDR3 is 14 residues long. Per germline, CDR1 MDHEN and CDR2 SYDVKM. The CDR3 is CASSPYTGAQPQHF. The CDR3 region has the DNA TGTGCCAGCAGTCCCTACACAGGGGCTCAGCCCCAGCATTTT.

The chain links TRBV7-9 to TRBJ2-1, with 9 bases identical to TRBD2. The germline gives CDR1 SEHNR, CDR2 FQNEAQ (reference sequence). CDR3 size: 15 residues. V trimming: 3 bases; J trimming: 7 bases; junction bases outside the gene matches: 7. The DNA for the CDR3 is TGTGCCAGCAGCTTTAAGGCTAGCGGGACAAATGAGCAGTTCTTC. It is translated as CASSFKASGTNEQFF. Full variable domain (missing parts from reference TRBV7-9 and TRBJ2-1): DTGVSQNPRHKITKRGQNVTFRCDPISEHNRLYWYRQTLGQGPEFLTYFQNEAQLEKSRLLSDRFSAERPKGSFSTLEIQRTEQGDSAMYLCASSFKASGTNEQFFGPGTRLTVL.

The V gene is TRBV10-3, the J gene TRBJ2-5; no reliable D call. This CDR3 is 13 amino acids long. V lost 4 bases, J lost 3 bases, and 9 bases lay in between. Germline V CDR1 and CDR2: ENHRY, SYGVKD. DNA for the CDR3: TGTGCCATCAGTGCTGAGATGGAAGAGACCCAGTACTTC. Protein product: CAISAEMEETQYF.

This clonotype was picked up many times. The DNA of the CDR3 is TGTGCCAGCAGCTGGTCTGGTCCCGGGGAGCTGTTTTTT. Protein product: CASSWSGPGELFF. The chain couples TRBV7-9 to TRBJ2-2, with unresolved D. CDR1 is SEHNR and CDR2 is FQNEAQ in the germline V gene (reference sequence). Trimming pared 4 bases from V and 6 bases from J, leaving 9 bases between. This CDR3 has 13 residues.

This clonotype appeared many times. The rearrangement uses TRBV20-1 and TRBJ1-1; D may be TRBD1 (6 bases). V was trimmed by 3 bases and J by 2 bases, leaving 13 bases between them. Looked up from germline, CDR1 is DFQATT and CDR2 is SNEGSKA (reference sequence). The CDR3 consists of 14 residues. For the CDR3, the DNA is TGCAGTGCTAGGGACAGAGTAACAAACACTGAAGCTTTCTTT. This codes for CSARDRVTNTEAFF.

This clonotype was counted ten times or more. Written as DNA, the CDR3 is TGTGCCAGCAGCTCCCGTTCCCCGACGAACACTGAAGCTTTCTTT. This codes for CASSSRSPTNTEAFF. The chain carries TRBV11-2 and TRBJ1-1; D is unclear. Germline V CDR1 and CDR2: SGHAT, FQNNGV. V lost 4 bases and J 1 base, leaving 13 bases between the germline ends. The CDR3 totals 15 residues. Together with reference TRBV11-2 and TRBJ1-1, the CDR3 gives the full variable domain: EAGVAQSPRYKIIEKRQSVAFWCNPISGHATLYWYQQILGQGPKLLIQFQNNGVVDDSQLPKDRFSAERLKGVDSTLKIQPAKLEDSAVYLCASSSRSPTNTEAFFGQGTRLTVV.

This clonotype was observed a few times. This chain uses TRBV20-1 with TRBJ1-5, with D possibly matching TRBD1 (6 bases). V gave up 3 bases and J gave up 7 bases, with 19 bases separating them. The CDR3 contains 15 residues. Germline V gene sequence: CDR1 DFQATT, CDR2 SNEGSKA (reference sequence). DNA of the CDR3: TGCAGTGCTAGGTCTGAAGGAGGGGGGAGGCAGCCCCAGCATTTT. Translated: CSARSEGGGRQPQHF.

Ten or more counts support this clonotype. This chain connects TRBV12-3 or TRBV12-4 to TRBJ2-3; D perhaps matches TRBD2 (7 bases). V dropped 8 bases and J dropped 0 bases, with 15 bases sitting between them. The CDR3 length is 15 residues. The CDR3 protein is CASRGLAASTDTQYF. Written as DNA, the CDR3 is TGTGCCAGCCGGGGGCTAGCGGCAAGCACAGATACGCAGTATTTT.

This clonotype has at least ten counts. CDR3 protein: CASSSDPSGLQETQYF. For the CDR3, the DNA is TGTGCCAGCAGCTCAGATCCTAGCGGGTTACAAGAGACCCAGTACTTC. The chain carries TRBV7-2 and TRBJ2-5, with TRBD2 identical over 8 bases. The ends lost 4 bases at V and 2 bases at J; junction bases unmatched: 9. The CDR3 totals 16 residues. CDR1 is SGHTA, CDR2 FQGNSA, per germline.

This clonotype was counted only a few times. In DNA, the CDR3 is TGTGCCAGCAGCTTAGATGGGGACAGGCAAGAGACCCAGTACTTC. This codes for CASSLDGDRQETQYF. This chain links TRBV7-2 with TRBJ2-5, with 8 bases aligning to TRBD1. Trimming cost V 1 base and J 2 bases; bases outside gene matches: 3. This CDR3 is 15 amino acids long. The V gene's germline CDR1 is SGHTA and CDR2 FQGNSA.